The 25 T cell receptor beta chains given below trace back to one sample, sequenced in a study of cytomegalovirus exposure and HLA in healthy donors. Researchers ran the PCR with 60 Vbeta and 13 Jbeta primers. Assay: immunoSEQ multiplex PCR; the TCRdb copy retains only in-frame clones and omits some. The repertoire holds about 61,000 clones, with about 80% as singletons. Sequenced: PBMCs. These receptors all come from a man in his forties or fifties in good health and CMV-seropositive.

This chain uses TRBV5-4 with TRBJ2-2; 7 bases align to TRBD1. The trim removed 5 bases at V and 2 bases at J, leaving 15 bases unmatched. The CDR3 length is 18 residues. Germline lookup yields CDR1 SGHNT and CDR2 YYREEE (reference sequence). CDR3 residues: CASRDRQGRGINTGELFF. The CDR3 nucleotides are TGTGCCAGCAGGGACCGACAGGGAAGGGGGATAAACACCGGGGAGCTGTTTTTT.

The V and J genes are TRBV2 and TRBJ2-1; TRBD2 aligns across 10 bases. This CDR3 has 12 residues. The germline V gene encodes CDR1 SNHLY and CDR2 FYNNEI. V lost 6 bases, J lost 13 bases, and 6 bases stayed unmatched. The CDR3 DNA reads TGTGCCAGCAGGCAGGGACTAGCGCGTCAGTTCTTC. Its protein is CASRQGLARQFF.

The V and J genes are TRBV6-5 and TRBJ2-5; 8 positions match TRBD1. From germline, CDR1 is MNHEY and CDR2 SVGAGI. This CDR3 has 15 amino acids. The V segment lost 2 bases and the J segment 5 bases; nucleotides outside the gene matches: 7. The CDR3 region is CASSYPAGGWETQYF. For the CDR3, the DNA is TGTGCCAGCAGTTACCCAGCAGGGGGCTGGGAGACCCAGTACTTC.

This chain uses TRBV7-2 with TRBJ1-5; the match to TRBD1 covers 9 bases. CDR3 length equals 14 residues. CDR1 and CDR2 (germline): SGHTA, FQGNSA. With V trimmed by 5 bases and J by 9 bases, 8 bases remained unmatched. CDR3 DNA sequence: TGTGCCAGCAGCACGTCCGGGACAGGGAGGCCCCAGCATTTT. Encoded protein: CASSTSGTGRPQHF. The complete variable domain, with remaining parts taken from reference TRBV7-2 and TRBJ1-5, reads GAGVSQSPSNKVTEKGKDVELRCDPISGHTALYWYRQSLGQGLEFLIYFQGNSAPDKSGLPSDRFSAERTGGSVSTLTIQRTQQEDSAVYLCASSTSGTGRPQHFGDGTRLSIL.

This clone occurred a few times. The CDR3 DNA is TGTGCCAGCAGCCTTCAGGGGTGGCGCCAAGAGACCCAGTACTTC. Its protein product is CASSLQGWRQETQYF. The chain employs TRBV7-7 and TRBJ2-5, with D maybe TRBD1 (6 bases). Germline loops: CDR1 SSHAT, CDR2 FNYEAQ (reference sequence). The CDR3 loop spans 15 amino acids. V dropped 5 bases and J dropped 1 base, with 14 bases sitting between them.

The genes are TRBV5-5 and TRBJ1-2; tentative D call: TRBD1 (5 bases). The CDR3 has 13 amino acids. Germline V gene lookup returns CDR1 SGHKS and CDR2 YYEKEE (reference sequence). V lost 1 base to trimming and J lost 10 bases, with 14 bases between them. In DNA form, the CDR3 reads TGTGCCAGCAGCTTGTGGGGGGAGTTGTCCTACACCTTC. It codes for CASSLWGELSYTF.

The V gene is TRBV4-2, the J gene TRBJ2-1, with 8 bases lining up with TRBD2. Germline loops: CDR1 LGHNA, CDR2 YNFKEQ. The CDR3 runs 13 residues. V shed 2 bases and J 11 bases; nucleotides not matched to a gene: 5. CDR3 DNA: TGTGCCAGCAGCCAACGGGCTAGCGGGCAGCAGTTCTTC. Translation: CASSQRASGQQFF.

The J gene is TRBJ2-7, the V gene TRBV5-6; 8 bases line up with TRBD1. The V gene's germline CDR1 is SGHDT and CDR2 YYEEEE. CDR3 length: 12 residues. J was trimmed by 5 bases and V by 2 bases; bases with no gene match: 0. The CDR3 is CASSLQGDEQYF. CDR3 bases: TGTGCCAGCAGCTTACAGGGGGACGAGCAGTACTTC.

The chain links TRBV6-1 to TRBJ1-5; 7 bases are a match to TRBD1. Trimming cost V 9 bases and J 1 base; bases outside gene matches: 6. CDR1 and CDR2 (germline): MNHNS, SASEGT. The CDR3 runs to 14 residues. The CDR3 DNA reads TGTGCCAGTACTCCGGGACAGAGCAATCAGCCCCAGCATTTT. Its translation: CASTPGQSNQPQHF.

The chain employs TRBV9 and TRBJ2-6, with D possibly matching TRBD1 (5 bases). Germline V gives CDR1 SGDLS, CDR2 YYNGEE. Trimming took 0 bases from V and 1 from J, leaving 23 bases between them. CDR3 length: 21 residues. The CDR3 spells CASSVEDRRAGLNSGANVLTF. CDR3 coding DNA: TGTGCCAGCAGCGTAGAAGACCGGCGTGCAGGGTTGAATTCTGGGGCCAACGTCCTGACTTTC. Full variable domain (outside the CDR3, taken from reference TRBV9 and TRBJ2-6): DSGVTQTPKHLITATGQRVTLRCSPRSGDLSVYWYQQSLDQGLQFLIQYYNGEERAKGNILERFSAQQFPDLHSELNLSSLELGDSALYFCASSVEDRRAGLNSGANVLTFGAGSRLTVL.

V is TRBV15 and J is TRBJ1-2, with 8 bases identical to TRBD1. The ends lost 2 bases at V and 6 bases at J; junction bases unmatched: 11. Germline-derived CDR1 and CDR2 are LNHNV and YYDKDF (reference sequence). CDR3 size: 16 residues. The CDR3: CATSRSRGQGGDGYTF. In DNA form, the CDR3 reads TGTGCCACCAGCAGATCTAGAGGACAGGGAGGGGATGGCTACACCTTC. Full variable domain (outside the CDR3, taken from reference TRBV15 and TRBJ1-2): DAMVIQNPRYQVTQFGKPVTLSCSQTLNHNVMYWYQQKSSQAPKLLFHYYDKDFNNEADTPDNFQSRRPNTSFCFLDIRSPGLGDTAMYLCATSRSRGQGGDGYTFGSGTRLTVV.

This chain uses TRBV30 with TRBJ2-7, with 7 bases aligning to TRBD2. CDR3 length: 13 amino acids. V dropped 3 bases and J dropped 5; count of bases not matched to a gene: 7. CDR1 is GTSNPN and CDR2 is SVGIG in the germline V gene (reference sequence). DNA of the CDR3: TGTGCCTGGAGCGCCGGCCGGGGGGACGAGCAGTACTTC. Its protein is CAWSAGRGDEQYF.

This chain uses TRBV19 with TRBJ2-7, with 7 bases matching TRBD1. The CDR3 has 15 residues. V was clipped by 2 bases and J by 3 bases; unmatched bases: 7. From germline, CDR1 is LNHDA and CDR2 SQIVND (reference sequence). The DNA for the CDR3 is TGTGCCAGTAGTATAAGAGGGGGCGAGGTCTACGAGCAGTACTTC. Protein product: CASSIRGGEVYEQYF.

The chain has TRBV9 and TRBJ2-2; D not resolved. CDR3 length: 17 amino acids. Per the germline V gene, CDR1 is SGDLS and CDR2 is YYNGEE. The ends were cut back, 2 bases at V and 0 bases at J, with 14 bases in the middle. The CDR3 DNA sequence: TGTGCCAGCAGCGTTGAAAAACTTCAGGCGAACACCGGGGAGCTGTTTTTT. Amino acid sequence: CASSVEKLQANTGELFF.

CDR3 amino acids: CASSTGTGGLYEQYF. CDR3 in DNA: TGTGCCAGCAGTACAGGGACAGGGGGCTTATACGAGCAGTACTTC. The chain uses TRBV6-6 and TRBJ2-7; 12 nucleotides agree with TRBD1. Germline values: CDR1 MNHNY, CDR2 SVGAGI (reference sequence). V was clipped by 5 bases and J by 4 bases; unmatched bases: 6. The CDR3 length is 15 residues.

The chain couples TRBV5-1 to TRBJ2-7; D possibly corresponds to TRBD2 (6 bases). Trimming cost V 2 bases and J 3 bases, with 9 bases left between them. Germline assignment: CDR1 SGHRS and CDR2 YFSETQ. The CDR3 totals 13 residues. CDR3 bases: TGCGCCAGCAGCTTACGGGGGAACTACGAGCAGTACTTC. Its protein product is CASSLRGNYEQYF.

A word on this clone: Relative to the germline gene, one junction end is altered; a read error may explain this. J is TRBJ2-1 and V is TRBV5-5; TRBD2 matches 11 bases. The CDR3 runs to 18 residues. CDR1 and CDR2 (germline): SGHKS, YYEKEE (reference sequence). The CDR3 region has the DNA TGTGCCATCAGCTTGGTCGGGACTAGCGGCCTTGCCTACAATGAGCAGTTCTTC. Protein: CAISLVGTSGLAYNEQFF.

As to this clone: The CDR3 does not close with the conserved phenylalanine or tryptophan, likely indicating a read error. V gene TRBV6-1 combines with J gene TRBJ2-3; the match to TRBD2 covers 7 bases. V was pared by 6 bases and J by 2 bases, with 8 bases of the junction left unmatched. Germline CDR1 reads MNHNS; CDR2 reads SASEGT. This CDR3 spans 15 amino acids. CDR3 protein: CASRRAGLNTDTQYL. CDR3 nucleotides: TGTGCCAGCAGGAGAGCGGGATTAAACACAGATACGCAGTATTTG.

V is TRBV7-9 and J is TRBJ2-7; 7 bases align to TRBD1. Unmatched junction bases numbered 9, after V lost 4 bases and J lost 9 bases. CDR1 and CDR2 from the germline V gene are SEHNR and FQNEAQ (reference sequence). The length of the CDR3 is 13 residues. CDR3 loop: CASSYLTGSWQYF. CDR3 DNA: TGTGCCAGCAGCTATCTGACAGGGAGTTGGCAGTACTTC.

The chain is built from TRBV4-3 and TRBJ2-3; D is uncertain. V lost 0 bases to trimming and J lost 6 bases, with 16 bases between them. The CDR3 is 16 residues long. Germline CDR1 LGHNA, CDR2 YSLEER. The CDR3 DNA reads TGCGCCAGCAGCCAAGATCTAGGTTGGGTCGTGGATACGCAGTATTTT. Translation gives CASSQDLGWVVDTQYF.

This chain links TRBV27 with TRBJ2-4; maybe TRBD1 (6 bases). Trimming cost V 1 base and J 11 bases, with 21 bases left between them. CDR1 MNHEY and CDR2 SMNVEV come from the germline V gene (reference sequence). This CDR3 contains 16 residues. For the CDR3, the DNA is TGTGCCAGCAGTTTATTGGGTTGGGACAAGGGGAATGTTCAGTACTTC. Its translation is CASSLLGWDKGNVQYF.

V usage is TRBV19 and J usage is TRBJ1-1; possibly TRBD1 for D (6 bases). Trimming stripped 0 bases from V and 6 bases from J, with 11 bases between. The CDR3 has 14 amino acids. The germline CDR1 and CDR2 sequences are LNHDA and SQIVND (reference sequence). The CDR3 loop is CASSIDRGGAEAFF. The DNA of the CDR3 is TGTGCCAGTAGTATAGACAGGGGTGGCGCTGAAGCTTTCTTT.

The chain carries TRBV7-2 and TRBJ2-1, with 9 bases identical to TRBD2. Germline-derived CDR1 and CDR2 are SGHTA and FQGNSA. V lost 0 bases and J lost 8; bases outside the gene matches: 8. This CDR3 region has 16 residues. The CDR3 loop is CASSLAGGGAWDEQFF. Here the CDR3 DNA reads TGTGCCAGCAGCTTAGCGGGCGGGGGGGCCTGGGATGAGCAGTTCTTC.

This clone was found once. The V call is TRBV6-5, the J call TRBJ1-3, with D hard to call. Between the trimmed V and J ends, which lost 5 bases and 1 base, there was a span of 12 bases. This CDR3 contains 15 residues. Germline V gene data show CDR1 as MNHEY and CDR2 as SVGAGI. In DNA, the CDR3 is TGTGCCAGCAGTGTGGTGAAGCCTTCTGGAAACACCATATATTTT. Translation gives CASSVVKPSGNTIYF.

V is TRBV4-1 and J is TRBJ2-1, with 12 bases lining up with TRBD2. This CDR3 is 19 amino acids long. Germline-derived CDR1 and CDR2 are MGHRA and YSYEKL. Unmatched junction bases numbered 13, after V lost 2 bases and J lost 5 bases. This CDR3 is CASSQTPLASGRADNEQFF. DNA for the CDR3: TGCGCCAGCAGCCAAACCCCTCTGGCTAGCGGGAGGGCCGACAATGAGCAGTTCTTC.